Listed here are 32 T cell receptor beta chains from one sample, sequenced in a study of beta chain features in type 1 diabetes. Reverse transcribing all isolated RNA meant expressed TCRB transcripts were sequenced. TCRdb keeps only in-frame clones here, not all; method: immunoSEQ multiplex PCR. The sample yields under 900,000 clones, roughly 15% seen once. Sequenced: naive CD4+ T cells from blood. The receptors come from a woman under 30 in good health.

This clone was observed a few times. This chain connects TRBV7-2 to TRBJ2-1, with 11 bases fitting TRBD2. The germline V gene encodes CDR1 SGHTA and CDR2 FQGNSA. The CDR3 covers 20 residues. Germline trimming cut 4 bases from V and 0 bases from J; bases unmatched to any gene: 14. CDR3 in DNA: TGTGCCAGCAGCTCAGCGGGTTTTAGCGGGAGGGTTGGCTCCTACAATGAGCAGTTCTTC. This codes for CASSSAGFSGRVGSYNEQFF.

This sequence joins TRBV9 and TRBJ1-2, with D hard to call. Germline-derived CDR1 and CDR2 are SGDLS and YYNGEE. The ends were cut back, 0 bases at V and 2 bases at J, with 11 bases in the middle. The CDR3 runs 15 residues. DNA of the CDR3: TGTGCCAGCAGCGTAGGGTACAAAGGGAACTATGGCTACACCTTC. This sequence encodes CASSVGYKGNYGYTF. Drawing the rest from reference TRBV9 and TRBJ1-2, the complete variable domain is DSGVTQTPKHLITATGQRVTLRCSPRSGDLSVYWYQQSLDQGLQFLIQYYNGEERAKGNILERFSAQQFPDLHSELNLSSLELGDSALYFCASSVGYKGNYGYTFGSGTRLTVV.

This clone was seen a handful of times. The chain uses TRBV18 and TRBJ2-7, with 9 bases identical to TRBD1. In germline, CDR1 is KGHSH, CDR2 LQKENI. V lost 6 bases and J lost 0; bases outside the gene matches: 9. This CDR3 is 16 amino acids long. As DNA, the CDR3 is TGTGCCAGCTCTACAGTACAGGGGGCGAGCTCCTACGAGCAGTACTTC. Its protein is CASSTVQGASSYEQYF.

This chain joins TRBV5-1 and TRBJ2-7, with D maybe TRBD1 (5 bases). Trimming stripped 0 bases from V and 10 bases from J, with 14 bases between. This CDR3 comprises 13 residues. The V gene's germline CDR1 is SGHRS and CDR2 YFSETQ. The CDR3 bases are TGCGCCAGCAGCTTGGTGACAGACCCGTCCCAGTACTTC. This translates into CASSLVTDPSQYF.

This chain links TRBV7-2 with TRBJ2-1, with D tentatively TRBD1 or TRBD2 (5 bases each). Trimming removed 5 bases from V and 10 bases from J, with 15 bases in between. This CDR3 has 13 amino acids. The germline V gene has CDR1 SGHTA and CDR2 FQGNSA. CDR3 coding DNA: TGTGCCAGCAGCGTCAGGGTGAGCGGCGAGCAGTTCTTC. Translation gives CASSVRVSGEQFF.

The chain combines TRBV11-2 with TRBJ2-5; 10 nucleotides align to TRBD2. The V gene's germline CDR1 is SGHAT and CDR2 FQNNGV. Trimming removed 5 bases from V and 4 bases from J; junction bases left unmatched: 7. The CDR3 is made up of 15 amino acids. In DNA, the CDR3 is TGTGCCAGCAGCCATAACAGCGGGAGGGCAGAGACCCAGTACTTC. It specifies CASSHNSGRAETQYF.

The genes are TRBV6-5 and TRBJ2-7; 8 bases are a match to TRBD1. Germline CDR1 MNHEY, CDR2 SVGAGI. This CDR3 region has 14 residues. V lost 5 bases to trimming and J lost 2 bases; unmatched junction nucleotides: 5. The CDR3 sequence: CASSRQGYTYEQYF. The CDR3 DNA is TGTGCCAGCAGTCGACAGGGGTACACCTACGAGCAGTACTTC.

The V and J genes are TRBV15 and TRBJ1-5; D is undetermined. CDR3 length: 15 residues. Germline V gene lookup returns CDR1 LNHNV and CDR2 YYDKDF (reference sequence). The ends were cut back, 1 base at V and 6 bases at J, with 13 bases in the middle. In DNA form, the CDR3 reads TGTGCCACCAGCAGAGTAGTCTCGGTCACTCAGCCCCAGCATTTT. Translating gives CATSRVVSVTQPQHF.

CDR3 in DNA: TGTGCCAGCAGTTTTCTGGGGAGTGGCAATCAGCCCCAGCATTTT. It translates to CASSFLGSGNQPQHF. The rearrangement uses TRBV27 and TRBJ1-5; D not resolved. The CDR3 covers 15 residues. CDR1 and CDR2 from the germline V gene are MNHEY and SMNVEV (reference sequence). Trimming removed 3 bases from V and 2 bases from J, with 11 bases in between.

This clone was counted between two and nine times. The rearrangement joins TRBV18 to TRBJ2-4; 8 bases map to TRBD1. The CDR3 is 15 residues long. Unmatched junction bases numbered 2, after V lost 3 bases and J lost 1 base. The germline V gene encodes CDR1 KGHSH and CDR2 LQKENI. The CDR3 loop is CASSPTGGAKNIQYF. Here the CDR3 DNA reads TGTGCCAGCTCACCTACAGGGGGGGCCAAAAACATTCAGTACTTC.

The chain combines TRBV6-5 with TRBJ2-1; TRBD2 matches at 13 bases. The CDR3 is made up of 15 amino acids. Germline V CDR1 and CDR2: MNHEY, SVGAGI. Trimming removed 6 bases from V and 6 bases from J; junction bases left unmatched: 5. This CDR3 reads CASSRGLAGVNEQFF. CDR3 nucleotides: TGTGCCAGCAGCCGCGGACTAGCGGGAGTCAATGAGCAGTTCTTC.

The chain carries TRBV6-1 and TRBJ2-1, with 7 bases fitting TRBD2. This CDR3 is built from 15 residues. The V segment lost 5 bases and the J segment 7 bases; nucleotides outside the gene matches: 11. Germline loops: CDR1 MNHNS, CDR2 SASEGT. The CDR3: CASSRRENRGNEQFF. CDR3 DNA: TGTGCCAGCAGTAGGCGGGAGAATAGGGGAAATGAGCAGTTCTTC.

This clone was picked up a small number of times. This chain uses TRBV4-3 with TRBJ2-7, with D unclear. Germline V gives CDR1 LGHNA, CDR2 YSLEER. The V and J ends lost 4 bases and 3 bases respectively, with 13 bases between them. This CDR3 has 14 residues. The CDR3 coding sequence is TGCGCCAGCAGCCTAGGGCCGACAAGCTACGAGCAGTACTTC. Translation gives CASSLGPTSYEQYF.

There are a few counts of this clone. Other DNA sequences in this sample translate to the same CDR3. This chain's CDR3 is CASSPGRNYGYTF. CDR3 coding DNA: TGTGCCAGCAGTCCGGGACGAAACTATGGCTACACCTTC. This chain uses TRBV28 with TRBJ1-2, with D perhaps TRBD1 (5 bases). The V end lost 5 bases, the J end lost 2 bases, and 9 bases lay between the germline ends. CDR3 length: 13 amino acids. Per the germline V gene, CDR1 is MDHEN and CDR2 is SYDVKM.

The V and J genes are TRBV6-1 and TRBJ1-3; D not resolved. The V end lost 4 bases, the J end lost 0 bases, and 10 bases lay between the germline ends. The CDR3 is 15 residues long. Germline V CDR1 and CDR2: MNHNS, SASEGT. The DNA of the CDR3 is TGTGCCAGCAGTGTAAACTCCGACTCTGGAAACACCATATATTTT. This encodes CASSVNSDSGNTIYF.

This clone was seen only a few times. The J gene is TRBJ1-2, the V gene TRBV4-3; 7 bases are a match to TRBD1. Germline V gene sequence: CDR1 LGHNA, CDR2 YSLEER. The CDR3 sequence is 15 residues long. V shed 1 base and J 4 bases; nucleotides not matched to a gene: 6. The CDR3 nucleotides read TGCGCCAGCAGCCAAGCGGGACAGTCCTTCTATGGCTACACCTTC. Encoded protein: CASSQAGQSFYGYTF.

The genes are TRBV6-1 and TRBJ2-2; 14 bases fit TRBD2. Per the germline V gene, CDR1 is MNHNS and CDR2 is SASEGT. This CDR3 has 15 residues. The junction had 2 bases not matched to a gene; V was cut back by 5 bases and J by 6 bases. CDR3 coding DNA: TGTGCCAGCAGTCTGGGACTAGCGGGAGCCGGGGAGCTGTTTTTT. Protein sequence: CASSLGLAGAGELFF.

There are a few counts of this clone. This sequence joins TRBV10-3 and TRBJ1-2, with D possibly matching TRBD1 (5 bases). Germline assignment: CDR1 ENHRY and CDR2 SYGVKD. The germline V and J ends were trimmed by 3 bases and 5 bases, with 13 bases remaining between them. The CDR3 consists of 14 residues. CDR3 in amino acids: CAISDGLGRYGYTF. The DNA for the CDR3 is TGTGCCATCAGTGATGGTCTGGGGCGATATGGCTACACCTTC.

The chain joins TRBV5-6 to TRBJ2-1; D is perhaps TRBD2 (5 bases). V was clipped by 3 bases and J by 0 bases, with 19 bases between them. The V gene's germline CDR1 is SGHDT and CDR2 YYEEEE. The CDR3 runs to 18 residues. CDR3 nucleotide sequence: TGTGCCAGCAGCTATATCCCGGGTAGCGACGGCTCCTACAATGAGCAGTTCTTC. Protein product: CASSYIPGSDGSYNEQFF.

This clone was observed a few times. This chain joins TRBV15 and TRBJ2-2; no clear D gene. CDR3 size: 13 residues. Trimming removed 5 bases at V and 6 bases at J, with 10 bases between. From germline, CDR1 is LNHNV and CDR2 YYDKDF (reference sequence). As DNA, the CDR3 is TGTGCCACCAGCCCCCCTATCGCCGGGGAGCTGTTTTTT. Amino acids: CATSPPIAGELFF.

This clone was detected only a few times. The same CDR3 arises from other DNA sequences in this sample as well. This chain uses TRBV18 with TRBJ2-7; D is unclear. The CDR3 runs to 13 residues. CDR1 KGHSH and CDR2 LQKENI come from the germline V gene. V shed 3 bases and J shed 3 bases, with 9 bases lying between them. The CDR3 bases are TGTGCCAGCTCACCTTCCCAAGGCTACGAGCAGTACTTC. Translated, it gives CASSPSQGYEQYF.

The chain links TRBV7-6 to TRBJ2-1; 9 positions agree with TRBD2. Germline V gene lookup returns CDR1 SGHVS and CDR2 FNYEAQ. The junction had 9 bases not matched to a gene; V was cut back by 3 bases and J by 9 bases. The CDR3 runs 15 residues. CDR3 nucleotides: TGTGCCAGCAGCTTGACCGGGACTAGCTCCCGTGAGCAGTTCTTC. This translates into CASSLTGTSSREQFF.

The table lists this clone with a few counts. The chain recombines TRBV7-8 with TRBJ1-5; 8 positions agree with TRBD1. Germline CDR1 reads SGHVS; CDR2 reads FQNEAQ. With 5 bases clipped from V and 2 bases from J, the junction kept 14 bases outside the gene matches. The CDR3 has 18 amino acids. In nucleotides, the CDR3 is TGTGCCAGCAGCCCCCGGACAGGGCGTAGGGTCGGCAATCAGCCCCAGCATTTT. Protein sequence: CASSPRTGRRVGNQPQHF.

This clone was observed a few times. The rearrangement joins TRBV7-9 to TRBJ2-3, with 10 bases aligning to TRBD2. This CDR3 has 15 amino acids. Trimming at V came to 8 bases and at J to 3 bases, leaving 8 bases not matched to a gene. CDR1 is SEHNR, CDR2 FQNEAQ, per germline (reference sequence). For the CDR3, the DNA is TGTGCCAGCGGGCTAGCGGGAGATTATACAGATACGCAGTATTTT. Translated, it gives CASGLAGDYTDTQYF.

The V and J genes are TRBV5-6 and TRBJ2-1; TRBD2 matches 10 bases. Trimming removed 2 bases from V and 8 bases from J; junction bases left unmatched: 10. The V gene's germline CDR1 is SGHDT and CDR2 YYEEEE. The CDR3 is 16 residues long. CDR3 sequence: CASSFFGAGGFHEQFF. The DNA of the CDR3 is TGTGCCAGCAGCTTTTTTGGAGCGGGAGGGTTCCATGAGCAGTTCTTC.

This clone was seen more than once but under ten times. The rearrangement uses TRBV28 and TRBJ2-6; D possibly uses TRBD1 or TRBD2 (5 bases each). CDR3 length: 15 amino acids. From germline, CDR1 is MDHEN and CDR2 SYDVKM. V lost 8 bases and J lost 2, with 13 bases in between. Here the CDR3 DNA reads TGTGCCAGCGGGACCTACAGTACTGGGGCCAACGTCCTGACTTTC. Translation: CASGTYSTGANVLTF.

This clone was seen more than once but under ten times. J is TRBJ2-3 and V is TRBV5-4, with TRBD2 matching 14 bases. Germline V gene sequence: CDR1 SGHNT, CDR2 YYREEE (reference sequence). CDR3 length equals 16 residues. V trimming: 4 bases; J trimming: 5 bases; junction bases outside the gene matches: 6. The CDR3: CASSGTSGSRIDTQYF. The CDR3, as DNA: TGTGCCAGCAGCGGGACTAGCGGGAGTCGTATAGATACGCAGTATTTT.

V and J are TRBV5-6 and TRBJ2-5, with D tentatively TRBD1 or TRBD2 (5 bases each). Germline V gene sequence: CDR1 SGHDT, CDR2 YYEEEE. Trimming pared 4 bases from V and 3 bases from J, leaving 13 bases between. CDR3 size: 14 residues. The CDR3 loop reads CASSPGTNKETQYF. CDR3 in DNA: TGTGCCAGCAGCCCCGGGACCAACAAAGAGACCCAGTACTTC.

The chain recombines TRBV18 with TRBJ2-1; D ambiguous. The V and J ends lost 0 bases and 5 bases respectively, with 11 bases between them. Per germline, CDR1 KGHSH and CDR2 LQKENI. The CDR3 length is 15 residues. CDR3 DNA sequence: TGTGCCAGCTCACCACCGGTGATCGGAAACAATGAGCAGTTCTTC. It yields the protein CASSPPVIGNNEQFF.

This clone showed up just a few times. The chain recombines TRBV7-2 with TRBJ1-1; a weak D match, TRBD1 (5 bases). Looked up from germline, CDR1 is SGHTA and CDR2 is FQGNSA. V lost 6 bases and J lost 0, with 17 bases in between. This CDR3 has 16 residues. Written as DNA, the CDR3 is TGTGCCAGCAGTCCCAGCAGGGATTCGATGAACACTGAAGCTTTCTTT. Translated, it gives CASSPSRDSMNTEAFF.

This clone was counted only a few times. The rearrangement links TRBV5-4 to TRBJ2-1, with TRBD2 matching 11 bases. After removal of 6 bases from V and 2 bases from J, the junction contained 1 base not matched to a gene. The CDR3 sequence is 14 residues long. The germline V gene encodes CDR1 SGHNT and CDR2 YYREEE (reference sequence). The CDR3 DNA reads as TGTGCCAGCACACTAGCGGGGGCCTACAATGAGCAGTTCTTC. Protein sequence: CASTLAGAYNEQFF. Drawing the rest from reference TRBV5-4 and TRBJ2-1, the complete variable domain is ETGVTQSPTHLIKTRGQQVTLRCSSQSGHNTVSWYQQALGQGPQFIFQYYREEENGRGNFPPRFSGLQFPNYSSELNVNALELDDSALYLCASTLAGAYNEQFFGPGTRLTVL.

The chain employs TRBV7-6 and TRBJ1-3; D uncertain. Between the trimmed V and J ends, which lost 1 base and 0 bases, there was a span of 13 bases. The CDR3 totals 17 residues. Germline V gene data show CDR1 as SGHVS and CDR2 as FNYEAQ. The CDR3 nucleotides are TGTGCCAGCAGCTTAGTTAGCCGGGGAAGCTCTGGAAACACCATATATTTT. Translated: CASSLVSRGSSGNTIYF.